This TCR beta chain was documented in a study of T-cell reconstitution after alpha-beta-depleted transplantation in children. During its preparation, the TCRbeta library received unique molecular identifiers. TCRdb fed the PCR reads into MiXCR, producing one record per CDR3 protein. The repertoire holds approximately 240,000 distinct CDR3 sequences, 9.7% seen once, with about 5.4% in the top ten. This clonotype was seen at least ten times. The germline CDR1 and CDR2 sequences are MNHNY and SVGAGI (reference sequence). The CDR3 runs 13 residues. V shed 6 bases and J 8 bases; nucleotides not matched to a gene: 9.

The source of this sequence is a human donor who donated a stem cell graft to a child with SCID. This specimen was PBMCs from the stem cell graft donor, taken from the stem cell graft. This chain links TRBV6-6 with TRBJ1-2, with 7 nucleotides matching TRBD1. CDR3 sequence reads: CASRPGGSGGYTF. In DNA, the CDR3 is TGTGCCAGCAGACCAGGGGGTTCTGGGGGCTACACCTTC.